This T cell receptor beta chain was identified during a study of blood T cell repertoires in COVID-19. Study in general: The samples span acute and convalescent COVID-19 from the United States, Italy and Spain. PBMCs, B-cell-depleted T cells, or T cells were the source of the cDNA or gDNA that made up the material.

Methods used by the authors: Reference gene primer amplification gave estimated nucleated cell counts. Profiled with immunoSEQ multiplex PCR; TCRdb holds only in-frame clones, not every one. V, J and clone size are those of that table, while D and trimming were read from the DNA. The table shows 150,000 to 200,000 clones, with approximately 89% occurring only once. The count of this clone is one. This CDR3 is 15 amino acids long. Looked up from germline, CDR1 is SGHAT and CDR2 is FQNNGV. Trimming pared 2 bases from V and 5 bases from J, leaving 13 bases between. This TCR was sampled from a woman between 55 and 75 years old with acute or convalescent COVID-19. The chain carries TRBV11-2 and TRBJ2-4; D unclear. Sequenced material: peripheral blood. For the CDR3, the DNA is TGTGCCAGCAGCTTATTCCCCGCGCCGGAAAACATTCAGTACTTC. Protein sequence: CASSLFPAPENIQYF.